One TCR beta chain is described in this entry. What it binds is unknown. Clones were read by immunoSEQ multiplex PCR, and TCRdb kept only the in-frame ones, dropping some. In the table there are roughly 180,000 clones, roughly 86% of which are singletons. V dropped 1 base and J dropped 2; count of bases not matched to a gene: 11. The CDR3 is 17 residues long. From germline, CDR1 is SGHAT and CDR2 FQNNGV. This specimen belongs to a study of cytomegalovirus exposure and HLA in healthy donors. Broader study findings: Approximately 160 TCR beta chains were listed as cytomegalovirus-associated. According to a subsequent analysis, TCR clusters identified in the first cohort showed a tendency to co-occur across the approximately 130 validation repertoires.

The chain recombines TRBV11-2 with TRBJ2-7, with 7 nucleotides matching TRBD1. This clonotype was obtained from a man in his thirties or forties in good health and CMV-seropositive. Sequencing used PBMCs. DNA of the CDR3: TGTGCCAGCAGCTTAGGGGGCGGGTGGACAGGAACCTACGAGCAGTACTTC. Its protein is CASSLGGGWTGTYEQYF.